This T cell receptor beta chain was documented in a study of T cell responses to AZD1222 COVID-19 vaccine (dated by TCRdb to the early 2020s). As for the study more broadly: AZD1222 recipients with second doses at about 4 weeks or about 12 weeks were pooled, because spike-specific TCR depth and breadth did not differ between schedules. Trial participants were enrolled into age subgroups of 18-55, 56-69 and 70-plus years, which contained about 150, 27 and 61 TCR-sequenced participants, respectively. TCR sequencing covered fewer than 250 trial participants: 200 to 220 given two doses of AZD1222 and approximately 26 given two doses of MenACWY control vaccine.

V loses 0 bases of germline sequence and J loses 0 bases, and the interval between the two ends is 8 bases. CDR1 and CDR2 are drawn from the germline V gene (reference sequence): MNHNY, SVGAGI. The CDR3 runs 15 amino acids, cysteine and phenylalanine included. The kept DNA is CDR3 alone, 45 bases in frame from the first base. The paper as a whole reports these results and caveats: The 56-69-year group was small, and its depth increase did not reach significance, likely because of low power. Vaccine-associated CD4 TCRs spanned the whole spike protein, with dominant responses in regions 160-218 and 743-854. Because no day 14 peak-response samples were available, the repertoires could be characterized only after the peak T cell response. A significant rise in spike-specific TCR breadth and depth was observed after two AZD1222 doses relative to day 0 and relative to MenACWY recipients. Nearly half of unique spike-specific TCRs reportedly recognized epitopes outside regions mutated in the B.1.351 and B.1.1.7 variants. Only five or six AZD1222 recipients were SARS-CoV-2 seropositive at baseline, limiting conclusions about previously exposed vaccinees. Most participants were white British and females outnumbered males, and the authors suggested that clonal diversity may have been underestimated.

As for this clone: Its antigen remains unidentified. No base quality values were provided; no much bigger clone lies one nucleotide off.

The CDR3 regions of human TCRbeta chains were analyzed by immunosequencing. For the original study's pipeline: Repertoire TCRs were checked for matches against a reference library of SARS-CoV-2-specific TCRs that had been generated using the MIRA antigen-specificity platform. Breadth meant the fraction of unique TCRs that were SARS-CoV-2-associated, whereas depth meant the fraction of total T cells that were SARS-CoV-2-associated. Each spike-specific TCR was assigned to its reactive spike region and to a CD4 or CD8 class using the MIRA data. Log10-transformed breadth and depth values were compared by one-way ANOVA with Sidak's multiple comparisons tests. In its TCRdb copy, this immuneACCESS table keeps in-frame sequences only and misses some clones. Where compared with another copy, unresolved V genes explain less than half of these, and the others have no known cause. V, J and clone size derive from that table, while D and trimming were established from the DNA sequence. The sample contains some 110,000 clones, roughly 93% of them found a single time. Of the sample, approximately 1.5% falls within the top ten clones.

In the paper's terms, the time point label means: baseline before first vaccination. The vaccinee samples were drawn from two UK trials, COV001 and COV002, one of which was a single-blind randomized controlled phase 2/3 trial testing AZD1222 (ChAdOx1 nCoV-19) in healthy adults. For TCRbeta chain sequencing, PBMC samples from trial participants were taken at day 0 and at day 28 after the second dose. Sequencing was performed on peripheral blood, taken on day 0 of AZD1222 vaccination. The clonotype was recovered from an adult in good health. Recombination linked TRBV6-6 to TRBJ1-1; the D gene is not confidently resolved. The CDR3 is CASSYSVQLNTEAFF. Read as DNA, the sequence is TGTGCCAGCAGTTACTCGGTTCAGCTGAACACTGAAGCTTTCTTT.